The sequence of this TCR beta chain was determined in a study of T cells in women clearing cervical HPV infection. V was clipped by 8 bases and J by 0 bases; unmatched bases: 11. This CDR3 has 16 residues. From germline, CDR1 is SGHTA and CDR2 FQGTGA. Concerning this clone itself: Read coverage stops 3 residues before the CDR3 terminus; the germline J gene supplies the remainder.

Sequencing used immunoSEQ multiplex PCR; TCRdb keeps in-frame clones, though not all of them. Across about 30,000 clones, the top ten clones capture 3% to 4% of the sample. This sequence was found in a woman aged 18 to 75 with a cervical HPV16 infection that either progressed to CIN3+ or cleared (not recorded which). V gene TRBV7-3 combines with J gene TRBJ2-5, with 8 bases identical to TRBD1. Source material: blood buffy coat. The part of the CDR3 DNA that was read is TGTGCCAGCTCAACCGGGACAGGCGCGTACCAAGAGACC. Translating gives CASSTGTGAYQET. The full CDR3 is CASSTGTGAYQETQYF.